This T cell receptor (beta chain) was documented in a study of OX40 agonist ivuxolimab in advanced cancers. People who had autoimmune disease history or systemic immunosuppression were excluded. The table came from immunoSEQ multiplex PCR; TCRdb's copy has only in-frame clones and leaves some out. The sample includes tens of thousands of clones, about 88% of them seen just once. This clone has a single count. Trimming removed 4 bases at V and 8 bases at J, with 13 bases between. This CDR3 spans 14 amino acids. Germline V gene data show CDR1 as SGHDT and CDR2 as YYEEEE. This material consisted of CD4+ or CD8+ T cells sorted from blood, taken in a trial of the OX40 agonist ivuxolimab. The chain joins TRBV5-6 to TRBJ1-6, with no clear D. The sequence was obtained from an adult with an advanced solid tumor such as melanoma, head and neck, liver or kidney cancer. The CDR3 sequence: CASSPPGVHSPLHF. The CDR3 bases are TGTGCCAGCAGCCCGCCGGGTGTTCATTCACCCCTCCACTTT. The full variable domain, rest sourced from reference TRBV5-6 and TRBJ1-6, is DAGVTQSPTHLIKTRGQQVTLRCSPKSGHDTVSWYQQALGQGPQFIFQYYEEEERQRGNFPDRFSGHQFPNYSSELNVNALLLGDSALYLCASSPPGVHSPLHFGNGTRLTVT.